This T cell receptor (beta chain) is from a study of long-term antiretroviral therapy in people with HIV. V lost 1 base, J lost 4 bases, and 13 bases lay in between. CDR1 is SGHTA and CDR2 is FQGNSA in the germline V gene. This CDR3 comprises 15 residues. Comments on this clone: Its antigen is currently unknown.

Study-level findings and limits: The ART regimens used between the mid-2000s and the late 2010s may be less effective than current ones. Clonal expansions arising prior to ART prevailed in the repertoire at every time point.

The libraries were made with immunoSEQ v3.0 at survey level. The protocol was immunoSEQ multiplex PCR, while the TCRdb copy is restricted to in-frame clones and leaves out a portion. This sample carries some 20,000 clones, approximately 84% of them seen once, and the ten largest clones take about 8%. The sample in question was unsorted PBMCs, obtained 0.9 years after starting antiretroviral therapy. The source of this sequence is a man between 18 and 35 years old with HIV. The chain links TRBV7-2 to TRBJ1-2; tentatively, D is TRBD1 (5 bases). The CDR3 protein is CASSLDPGPGYGYTF. The CDR3 DNA reads as TGTGCCAGCAGCTTAGATCCAGGGCCCGGCTATGGCTACACCTTC.